The clone carrying this T cell receptor beta chain showed up many times. This sample was included in a study of CD8 T cells in ankylosing spondylitis. Library preparation for TCR beta used quantitative 5'-RACE with molecular barcodes. TCRdb re-derived calls from the 5' RACE reads in MiXCR, one entry per CDR3 protein. The sample consists of 250,000 or so distinct CDR3 sequences, approximately 12% of them appearing once. The CDR3 totals 14 residues. Germline V lookup: CDR1 DFQATT, CDR2 SNEGSKA (reference sequence). V lost 2 bases to trimming and J lost 7 bases, with 15 bases between them. The gene calls are TRBV20-1 and TRBJ1-5; maybe TRBD1 (5 bases). This TCR was sampled from a male donor with ankylosing spondylitis or in good health (not recorded which). Sequencing was performed on blood, either unsorted or a sorted T cell fraction (not recorded which). CDR3 in DNA: TGCAGTGCTAGACGAACACCACAGGAACAGCCCCAGCATTTT. Its translation is CSARRTPQEQPQHF.